This T cell receptor beta chain was recovered during a study of shared clonotypes between healthy human individuals. In the study overall: Donors consisted of two women and a few men between 18 and 49.

In germline, CDR1 is SGDLS, CDR2 YYNGEE. This CDR3 is built from 15 residues. The J segment lost 3 bases and the V segment lost 0 bases, leaving 5 bases of the junction unmatched. Method: immunoSEQ multiplex PCR; TCRdb's copy keeps in-frame clones and lacks some. The sample lists around 480,000 clones; roughly 79% were seen once. There are a few counts of this clone. This receptor was taken from a woman aged 35 to 49 in good health. Some clones in this sample may be carry-over from other donors' samples. This chain connects TRBV9 to TRBJ2-7, with 8 positions matching TRBD2. Sequenced: PBMCs. CDR3 in DNA: TGTGCCAGCAGCGTAGCCCCCAGCGGGGGCTACGAGCAGTACTTC. Translating it yields CASSVAPSGGYEQYF.